The rows below give T cell receptor beta chains drawn from one sample of a study of shared clonotypes between healthy human individuals. Sequencing used immunoSEQ multiplex PCR; TCRdb keeps in-frame clones, though not all of them. Among about 2.4 million clones listed, 93% were seen once. Sequences were obtained from naive CD4+ T cells from PBMCs. Receptor source: a man between 18 and 35 years old in good health. Some clones in this sample may be carry-over from other donors' samples. Both conserved end residues are part of each CDR3. Fields, in order: J gene, D gene, clone size, CDR3 length, V gene, CDR3 DNA, CDR3 protein. The D gene is left open where the match is weak. The size of a clone is reported for some rows only, either as once, few or many, or as a class for expanded clones.

J gene: TRBJ1-3; D gene: -; clone size: -; CDR3 length: 17; V gene: TRBV5-6; CDR3 DNA: TGTGCCAGCAGCCCGGCCGGCGAGTATGGCTCTGGAAACACCATATATTTT; CDR3 protein: CASSPAGEYGSGNTIYF
J gene: TRBJ2-1; D gene: -; clone size: -; CDR3 length: 15; V gene: TRBV7-2; CDR3 DNA: TGTGCCAGCAGCATCGGGAGTAGGTCCTACAATGAGCAGTTCTTC; CDR3 protein: CASSIGSRSYNEQFF
J gene: TRBJ2-2; D gene: TRBD2; clone size: -; CDR3 length: 18; V gene: TRBV4-2; CDR3 DNA: TGTGCCAGCAGCCTCGGACTAGCGGGAGAGGTGGGCACCGGGGAGCTGTTTTTT; CDR3 protein: CASSLGLAGEVGTGELFF
J gene: TRBJ2-7; D gene: TRBD1; clone size: once; CDR3 length: 14; V gene: TRBV29-1; CDR3 DNA: TGCAGCGCCCGGACCGGGACAGGGGCTTACGAGCAGTACTTC; CDR3 protein: CSARTGTGAYEQYF
J gene: TRBJ1-1; D gene: -; clone size: -; CDR3 length: 13; V gene: TRBV30; CDR3 DNA: TGTGCCTGGAGTGTCCAACGGCGCACTGAAGCTTTCTTT; CDR3 protein: CAWSVQRRTEAFF
J gene: TRBJ1-1; D gene: -; clone size: -; CDR3 length: 16; V gene: TRBV28; CDR3 DNA: TGTGCCAGCAGTTCCCTACGAGGGAGATTGAACACTGAAGCTTTCTTT; CDR3 protein: CASSSLRGRLNTEAFF
J gene: TRBJ2-7; D gene: TRBD1; clone size: -; CDR3 length: 13; V gene: TRBV6-5; CDR3 DNA: TGTGCCAGCAGCTCGACAGGGTCCCACGAGCAGTACTTC; CDR3 protein: CASSSTGSHEQYF
J gene: TRBJ2-5; D gene: TRBD2; clone size: once; CDR3 length: 15; V gene: TRBV5-1; CDR3 DNA: TGCGCCAGCAGCCTGGGACTAGCGGGCCAAGAGACCCAGTACTTC; CDR3 protein: CASSLGLAGQETQYF
J gene: TRBJ2-3; D gene: -; clone size: once; CDR3 length: 15; V gene: TRBV7-9; CDR3 DNA: TGTGCCAGCAGCTCGACAGAACTAATAACAGATACGCAGTATTTT; CDR3 protein: CASSSTELITDTQYF
J gene: TRBJ2-3; D gene: TRBD2; clone size: once; CDR3 length: 18; V gene: TRBV19; CDR3 DNA: TGTGCCAGTAGTATGGGAGGGAGGGCCCTTGTCGGCACAGATACGCAGTATTTT; CDR3 protein: CASSMGGRALVGTDTQYF
J gene: TRBJ1-1; D gene: -; clone size: -; CDR3 length: 13; V gene: TRBV9; CDR3 DNA: TGTGCCAGCAGCGGACCCACTTGGACAGAAGCTTTCTTT; CDR3 protein: CASSGPTWTEAFF
J gene: TRBJ2-7; D gene: TRBD2; clone size: -; CDR3 length: 16; V gene: TRBV4-2; CDR3 DNA: TGTGCCAGCAGCCAAGCCGCCGGGACTACTACCTACGAGCAGTACTTC; CDR3 protein: CASSQAAGTTTYEQYF
J gene: TRBJ2-1; D gene: TRBD2; clone size: -; CDR3 length: 16; V gene: TRBV5-4; CDR3 DNA: TGTGCCAGCAGCGCTTCCGGGACTAGCGGCTACAATGAGCAGTTCTTC; CDR3 protein: CASSASGTSGYNEQFF
J gene: TRBJ2-3; D gene: TRBD1; clone size: -; CDR3 length: 15; V gene: TRBV5-6; CDR3 DNA: TGTGCCAGCACCGAAACAGGGGGTGGAACAGATACGCAGTATTTT; CDR3 protein: CASTETGGGTDTQYF
J gene: TRBJ1-6; D gene: TRBD1; clone size: -; CDR3 length: 15; V gene: TRBV2; CDR3 DNA: TGTGCCAGCAGGGGATTGACAGGGGGAAATTCACCCCTCCACTTT; CDR3 protein: CASRGLTGGNSPLHF
J gene: TRBJ2-5; D gene: -; clone size: -; CDR3 length: 13; V gene: TRBV7-9; CDR3 DNA: TGTGCCAGCAGCTTAGTGCAGGGAACGACCCAGTACTTC; CDR3 protein: CASSLVQGTTQYF
J gene: TRBJ2-7; D gene: -; clone size: -; CDR3 length: 14; V gene: TRBV19; CDR3 DNA: TGTGCCAGTAGTATCTCTAGGAGCTCCTACGAGCAGTACTTC; CDR3 protein: CASSISRSSYEQYF
J gene: TRBJ2-2; D gene: -; clone size: few; CDR3 length: 14; V gene: TRBV7-8; CDR3 DNA: TGTGCCAGCAGCTTCACCCTAGCCACCGGGGAGCTGTTTTTT; CDR3 protein: CASSFTLATGELFF
J gene: TRBJ2-7; D gene: -; clone size: -; CDR3 length: 12; V gene: TRBV5-1; CDR3 DNA: TGCGCCAGCAGCAGTAAGAGCTACGAGCAGTACTTC; CDR3 protein: CASSSKSYEQYF
J gene: TRBJ2-5; D gene: -; clone size: once; CDR3 length: 15; V gene: TRBV6-1; CDR3 DNA: TGTGCCAGCACCTCAACCCCGTGGAGTAGCGACATCCAGTACTTC; CDR3 protein: CASTSTPWSSDIQYF
J gene: TRBJ2-5; D gene: -; clone size: -; CDR3 length: 15; V gene: TRBV5-1; CDR3 DNA: TGCGCCAGCAGCCGGAGCGCGGGGATCGGGGAGACCCAGTACTTC; CDR3 protein: CASSRSAGIGETQYF
J gene: TRBJ1-1; D gene: -; clone size: -; CDR3 length: 13; V gene: TRBV6-5; CDR3 DNA: TGTGCCAGCACCCTGGACCATAACACTGAAGCTTTCTTT; CDR3 protein: CASTLDHNTEAFF
J gene: TRBJ2-3; D gene: TRBD1; clone size: -; CDR3 length: 15; V gene: TRBV5-1; CDR3 DNA: TGCGCCAGCAGCCCTGACAGGGGTGGCACAGATACGCAGTATTTT; CDR3 protein: CASSPDRGGTDTQYF
J gene: TRBJ2-5; D gene: -; clone size: -; CDR3 length: 13; V gene: TRBV5-1; CDR3 DNA: TGCGCCAGCATGGCCCTCGGCGCGGAGACCCAGTACTTC; CDR3 protein: CASMALGAETQYF
J gene: TRBJ2-7; D gene: -; clone size: -; CDR3 length: 14; V gene: TRBV7-9; CDR3 DNA: TGTGCCAGCAGCTTAGAGGGCAGGTCCTACGAGCAGTACTTC; CDR3 protein: CASSLEGRSYEQYF
J gene: TRBJ1-4; D gene: TRBD1; clone size: -; CDR3 length: 16; V gene: TRBV5-1; CDR3 DNA: TGCGCCAGCAGCTTGTTTTCGGGACAGGGGCTTGAAAAACTGTTTTTT; CDR3 protein: CASSLFSGQGLEKLFF
J gene: TRBJ2-3; D gene: TRBD1; clone size: -; CDR3 length: 14; V gene: TRBV11-3; CDR3 DNA: TGTGCCAGCAGCCCGGGACAGGGAATAGATACGCAGTATTTT; CDR3 protein: CASSPGQGIDTQYF
J gene: TRBJ2-1; D gene: TRBD2; clone size: -; CDR3 length: 15; V gene: TRBV28; CDR3 DNA: TGTGCCAGCAGCTATCTAGCGGGGGCCTACAATGAGCAGTTCTTC; CDR3 protein: CASSYLAGAYNEQFF
J gene: TRBJ1-4; D gene: -; clone size: -; CDR3 length: 14; V gene: TRBV6-5; CDR3 DNA: TGTGCCAGCAGCCACGGTGGGACAAATGAAAAACTGTTTTTT; CDR3 protein: CASSHGGTNEKLFF
J gene: TRBJ1-1; D gene: -; clone size: -; CDR3 length: 14; V gene: TRBV7-2; CDR3 DNA: TGTGCCAGCAGTCAGACAAGGGGCGCGGGTCAAGCTTTCTTT; CDR3 protein: CASSQTRGAGQAFF
J gene: TRBJ2-2; D gene: -; clone size: -; CDR3 length: 15; V gene: TRBV27; CDR3 DNA: TGTGCCAGCTCCCCTGGAGGCAGGGTAACCGGGGAGCTGTTTTTT; CDR3 protein: CASSPGGRVTGELFF
J gene: TRBJ2-1; D gene: TRBD2; clone size: -; CDR3 length: 15; V gene: TRBV9; CDR3 DNA: TGTGCCAGCAGCGTAGGACTAGCGGATAACAATGAGCAGTTCTTC; CDR3 protein: CASSVGLADNNEQFF
J gene: TRBJ1-1; D gene: -; clone size: -; CDR3 length: 16; V gene: TRBV5-1; CDR3 DNA: TGCGCCAGCAGCTTGGCCAGGGTGGGCGCGAGCACTGAAGCTTTCTTT; CDR3 protein: CASSLARVGASTEAFF
J gene: TRBJ1-1; D gene: -; clone size: -; CDR3 length: 12; V gene: TRBV29-1; CDR3 DNA: TGCAGCGTTGAAGGGGGGCGACTTCTATCTTTCTTT; CDR3 protein: CSVEGGRLLSFF
J gene: TRBJ2-3; D gene: TRBD2; clone size: -; CDR3 length: 15; V gene: TRBV12-5; CDR3 DNA: TGTGCTAGTGGTTTGCTAGCGGGCAGCACAGATACGCAGTATTTT; CDR3 protein: CASGLLAGSTDTQYF
J gene: TRBJ2-3; D gene: TRBD1; clone size: -; CDR3 length: 16; V gene: TRBV5-1; CDR3 DNA: TGCGCCAGCAGTTCTGGGACAGGGGTCCCCACAGATACGCAGTATTTT; CDR3 protein: CASSSGTGVPTDTQYF
J gene: TRBJ2-3; D gene: TRBD1; clone size: -; CDR3 length: 14; V gene: TRBV5-1; CDR3 DNA: TGCGCCAGCAGCGGGCAGGGGGGCACAGATACGCAGTATTTT; CDR3 protein: CASSGQGGTDTQYF
J gene: TRBJ2-1; D gene: TRBD1; clone size: -; CDR3 length: 15; V gene: TRBV4-3; CDR3 DNA: TGCGCCAGCAGCCAAGCGGGACAGGGTAACAATGAGCAGTTCTTC; CDR3 protein: CASSQAGQGNNEQFF